A selection of T cell receptor beta chains follows, all from one sample in a study of cytomegalovirus exposure and HLA in healthy donors. Method: immunoSEQ multiplex PCR; TCRdb's copy keeps in-frame clones and lacks some. The data show more than 95,000 clones, about 81% seen once. Sequenced input: PBMCs. These receptors originate from a woman aged 25-40 years in good health and CMV-seronegative. The CDR3 runs from the conserved cysteine through the conserved F or W. A D gene is named only where the DNA matches it firmly.

V gene | D gene | CDR3 protein
TRBV29-1 | TRBD2 | CSVLNSGGENTGELFF
TRBV27 | TRBD2 | CASSYPSGETTGELFF
TRBV7-2 | - | CASSLSGWEGDEQFF
TRBV11-2 | - | CASSLDPQGSYGYTF
TRBV12-1 | - | CASSFGQGDTEAFF
TRBV11-2 | - | CASSLGTSGDTQYF
TRBV6-5 | TRBD2 | CASSFRTSGRLGEQYF
TRBV6-5 | - | CASSYAAANQPQHF
TRBV5-4 | - | CASSFQGAADTQYF
TRBV6-6 | - | CASSPSGGQSYGYTF
TRBV18 | TRBD2 | CASSPSGTSVTDTQYF
TRBV20-1 | TRBD1 | CSAQGVEQFF
TRBV5-8 | TRBD2 | CASSAWTSGNNEQFF
TRBV18 | - | CASSRPTSIHEQYF
TRBV19 | TRBD1 | CASSIGEGGWIRDRVAGGYTF
TRBV10-2 | TRBD1 | CATSPTGADLGQQYF
TRBV6-6 | TRBD2 | CASSFAISGTEFF
TRBV11-3 | - | CATTYRSPNEQFF
TRBV6-6 | TRBD2 | CASRGSGGRSYEQYF
TRBV19 | - | CASPRGAVSFYEQYF
TRBV5-1 | TRBD1 | CASSLRQGAGDTEAFF
TRBV5-8 | - | CASSWRGSFNEKLFF
TRBV4-2 | - | CASSQRGRSSSYEQHF
TRBV4-2 | TRBD2 | CASSSASGAISSYNEQFF
TRBV11-3 | TRBD1 | CASSLREDRGSNTGELFF
TRBV5-4 | - | CASSSVLGGNTEAFF
TRBV5-1 | TRBD2 | CASSGSSGSSYNEQFF
TRBV18 | TRBD1 | CASSPDPGQGFNYGYTF
TRBV2 | - | CASNFDRSKETQYF
TRBV29-1 | - | CSGETGDEQYF
TRBV7-3 | - | CASSSGLPNTDTQYF
TRBV4-1 | - | CASSRYGLGLYEQYF
TRBV2 | TRBD2 | CASSEWGGTDTQYF
TRBV12-5 | TRBD1 | CASGLRTGEGFGYTF
TRBV11-3 | TRBD1 | CASSLDQGAVSYEQYF
TRBV7-9 | - | CASSPPATGLGNTIYF
TRBV7-2 | TRBD1 | CASSLGDRALNYGYTF
TRBV27 | - | CASSLVSGSATDTQYF
TRBV5-1 | TRBD1 | CASSSGQGIPGVYNEQFF
TRBV5-4 | TRBD2 | CASSLGLAEPYNEQFF
TRBV18 | TRBD2 | CASSPSGLANEQFF
TRBV11-3 | - | CASSTSTLLYEQYF
TRBV5-1 | TRBD1 | CASSLVAGGSVRETQYF
TRBV7-9 | - | CASSLSGSYTEAFF
TRBV30 | TRBD1 | CAWGQGAYYGYTF
TRBV11-3 | TRBD1 | CASSKTGGGAFF
TRBV30 | - | CAWSAYVSNNEQFF
TRBV7-3 | - | CASSFPTRRSYEQYF